This is a list of T cell receptor beta chains from one sample in a study of blood T cell repertoires in COVID-19. Sequenced by immunoSEQ multiplex PCR; TCRdb stores in-frame clones only, minus some. The sample consists of about 180,000 clones, 88% of them appearing once. The specimen was PBMCs or T cells enriched from blood (not recorded which). These receptors came from a woman aged 18-29 years who had recovered from COVID-19. CDR3s include the opening cysteine and the closing phenylalanine or tryptophan. The order of the fields is clone size, D gene, J gene, V gene, CDR3 protein, CDR3 DNA. The D gene is left open where the match is weak. The size entry is marked missing in some rows and otherwise reads once, few, many or a size class.

clone_size: -
d_call: -
j_call: TRBJ1-3
v_call: TRBV28
cdr3_aa: CASSLSISGNTIYF
cdr3_nt: TGTGCCAGCAGTTTATCCATCTCTGGAAACACCATATATTTT

clone_size: -
d_call: -
j_call: TRBJ1-1
v_call: TRBV3-1/TRBV3-2
cdr3_aa: CASSHREGTEAFF
cdr3_nt: TGTGCCAGCAGCCACAGGGAAGGGACTGAAGCTTTCTTT

clone_size: -
d_call: TRBD1
j_call: TRBJ1-1
v_call: TRBV10-3
cdr3_aa: CAITNTGANTEAFF
cdr3_nt: TGTGCCATCACTAATACAGGGGCAAACACTGAAGCTTTCTTT

clone_size: -
d_call: -
j_call: TRBJ1-2
v_call: TRBV18
cdr3_aa: CASSPQTQSDYGYTF
cdr3_nt: TGTGCCAGCTCACCACAAACGCAGTCCGACTATGGCTACACCTTC

clone_size: -
d_call: TRBD2
j_call: TRBJ2-2
v_call: TRBV5-1
cdr3_aa: CASSSPGLGNTGELFF
cdr3_nt: TGCGCCAGCAGCAGTCCGGGACTAGGGAACACCGGGGAGCTGTTTTTT

clone_size: -
d_call: -
j_call: TRBJ2-6
v_call: TRBV18
cdr3_aa: CASSPPASGANVLTF
cdr3_nt: TGTGCCAGCTCACCACCAGCCTCTGGGGCCAACGTCCTGACTTTC

clone_size: -
d_call: TRBD1
j_call: TRBJ2-7
v_call: TRBV23-1
cdr3_aa: CASSQPPAGGGCSEQYF
cdr3_nt: TGCGCCAGCAGTCAACCCCCCGCAGGGGGCGGATGCTCCGAGCAGTACTTC

clone_size: -
d_call: TRBD1
j_call: TRBJ2-6
v_call: TRBV28
cdr3_aa: CASRGQGFSGANVLTF
cdr3_nt: TGTGCCAGCAGGGGACAGGGATTCTCTGGGGCCAACGTCCTGACTTTC

clone_size: -
d_call: -
j_call: TRBJ2-3
v_call: TRBV19
cdr3_aa: CASSPLGVGTDTQYF
cdr3_nt: TGTGCCAGTAGCCCCCTAGGGGTGGGAACAGATACGCAGTATTTT

clone_size: -
d_call: -
j_call: TRBJ1-1
v_call: TRBV6-6
cdr3_aa: CASSFRWNTEAFF
cdr3_nt: TGTGCCAGCAGTTTTCGGTGGAACACTGAAGCTTTCTTT

clone_size: once
d_call: -
j_call: TRBJ1-2
v_call: TRBV20-1
cdr3_aa: CSARDLYGYTF
cdr3_nt: TGCAGTGCTAGAGATCTATATGGCTACACCTTC

clone_size: -
d_call: -
j_call: TRBJ1-1
v_call: TRBV19
cdr3_aa: CASSIRVWTEAFF
cdr3_nt: TGTGCCAGTAGTATACGGGTTTGGACTGAAGCTTTCTTT

clone_size: -
d_call: TRBD1
j_call: TRBJ2-7
v_call: TRBV29-1
cdr3_aa: CSVDVGGTGAYEQYF
cdr3_nt: TGCAGCGTTGACGTAGGCGGGACAGGAGCCTACGAGCAGTACTTC

clone_size: -
d_call: -
j_call: TRBJ2-5
v_call: TRBV2
cdr3_aa: CASSEGGRETQYF
cdr3_nt: TGTGCCAGCAGTGAAGGGGGGAGGGAGACCCAGTACTTC

clone_size: -
d_call: TRBD1
j_call: TRBJ1-2
v_call: TRBV11-2
cdr3_aa: CASSMDRIWGYTF
cdr3_nt: TGTGCCAGCAGCATGGACAGGATTTGGGGCTACACCTTC

clone_size: -
d_call: -
j_call: TRBJ1-4
v_call: TRBV7-8
cdr3_aa: CASSLNSEGRTNEKLFF
cdr3_nt: TGTGCCAGCAGCTTAAATTCGGAGGGACGGACAAATGAAAAACTGTTTTTT

clone_size: -
d_call: TRBD1
j_call: TRBJ2-3
v_call: TRBV24-1
cdr3_aa: CATSVGQGPPDTQYF
cdr3_nt: TGTGCCACCAGCGTCGGACAGGGTCCCCCAGATACGCAGTATTTT

clone_size: -
d_call: TRBD2
j_call: TRBJ2-7
v_call: TRBV11-2
cdr3_aa: CASRAGPVGEQYF
cdr3_nt: TGTGCCAGCAGAGCGGGACCCGTTGGCGAGCAGTACTTC

clone_size: -
d_call: TRBD1
j_call: TRBJ2-3
v_call: TRBV28
cdr3_aa: CASSPDRGWGDTQYF
cdr3_nt: TGTGCCAGCAGTCCGGACAGGGGCTGGGGAGATACGCAGTATTTT

clone_size: -
d_call: -
j_call: TRBJ1-1
v_call: TRBV6-5
cdr3_aa: CASPMRESDTEAFF
cdr3_nt: TGTGCCAGCCCCATGAGGGAGTCGGACACTGAAGCTTTCTTT

clone_size: -
d_call: TRBD1
j_call: TRBJ1-1
v_call: TRBV3-1/TRBV3-2
cdr3_aa: CASSPGQMNTEAFF
cdr3_nt: TGTGCCAGCAGCCCGGGACAGATGAACACTGAAGCTTTCTTT

clone_size: few
d_call: -
j_call: TRBJ2-5
v_call: TRBV7-2
cdr3_aa: CASSLDWTPQETQYF
cdr3_nt: TGTGCCAGCAGCTTAGATTGGACACCCCAAGAGACCCAGTACTTC

clone_size: -
d_call: TRBD1
j_call: TRBJ2-5
v_call: TRBV28
cdr3_aa: CASSLRAGGSVETQYF
cdr3_nt: TGTGCCAGCAGTTTGCGGGCAGGGGGCTCGGTGGAGACCCAGTACTTC

clone_size: -
d_call: -
j_call: TRBJ2-5
v_call: TRBV7-9
cdr3_aa: CASSQGTETQYF
cdr3_nt: TGTGCCAGCAGCCAGGGTACGGAGACCCAGTACTTC

clone_size: -
d_call: -
j_call: TRBJ2-3
v_call: TRBV19
cdr3_aa: CASSITGVWRGHKDTQYF
cdr3_nt: TGTGCCAGTAGTATAACTGGTGTGTGGAGGGGGCACAAGGATACGCAGTATTTT

clone_size: -
d_call: -
j_call: TRBJ2-2
v_call: TRBV4-1
cdr3_aa: CASRAPNTGELFF
cdr3_nt: TGCGCCAGCAGGGCCCCGAACACCGGGGAGCTGTTTTTT

clone_size: -
d_call: -
j_call: TRBJ2-5
v_call: TRBV10-3
cdr3_aa: CAISAGGNQETQYF
cdr3_nt: TGTGCCATCAGTGCAGGGGGGAACCAAGAGACCCAGTACTTC

clone_size: -
d_call: TRBD1
j_call: TRBJ1-2
v_call: TRBV27
cdr3_aa: CASAEQGRFGGYTF
cdr3_nt: TGTGCCAGCGCCGAACAGGGGAGGTTCGGTGGCTACACCTTC

clone_size: -
d_call: -
j_call: TRBJ1-6
v_call: TRBV6-5
cdr3_aa: CASSYSQGQNSPLHF
cdr3_nt: TGTGCCAGCAGTTACTCACAGGGTCAAAATTCACCCCTCCACTTT

clone_size: -
d_call: -
j_call: TRBJ1-2
v_call: TRBV11-1
cdr3_aa: CASSPGSPNYGYTF
cdr3_nt: TGTGCCAGCAGCCCCGGGTCCCCTAACTATGGCTACACCTTC

clone_size: -
d_call: -
j_call: TRBJ2-5
v_call: TRBV6-2/TRBV6-3
cdr3_aa: CASSSEVVGETQYF
cdr3_nt: TGTGCCAGCAGTTCAGAGGTGGTCGGAGAGACCCAGTACTTC

clone_size: few
d_call: -
j_call: TRBJ2-7
v_call: TRBV28
cdr3_aa: CASSSTQTGGQYF
cdr3_nt: TGTGCCAGCAGTTCTACCCAGACAGGCGGCCAGTACTTC

clone_size: -
d_call: TRBD1
j_call: TRBJ1-2
v_call: TRBV5-8
cdr3_aa: CAWLPGQYYGYTF
cdr3_nt: TGTGCCTGGCTCCCGGGACAGTACTATGGCTACACCTTC

clone_size: -
d_call: -
j_call: TRBJ1-1
v_call: TRBV19
cdr3_aa: CASSKNTGSTEAFF
cdr3_nt: TGTGCCAGTAGTAAAAATACGGGGAGCACTGAAGCTTTCTTT

clone_size: -
d_call: -
j_call: TRBJ2-7
v_call: TRBV28
cdr3_aa: CASSHTRELYEQYF
cdr3_nt: TGTGCCAGCAGTCATACCCGGGAGTTGTACGAGCAGTACTTC

clone_size: -
d_call: TRBD1
j_call: TRBJ1-5
v_call: TRBV5-6
cdr3_aa: CASSLGTGEVHQPQHF
cdr3_nt: TGTGCCAGCAGCTTGGGGACAGGGGAGGTTCATCAGCCCCAGCATTTT

clone_size: -
d_call: TRBD2
j_call: TRBJ2-2
v_call: TRBV9
cdr3_aa: CASSVLASGNTGELFF
cdr3_nt: TGTGCCAGCAGCGTTTTGGCTAGCGGAAACACCGGGGAGCTGTTTTTT

clone_size: few
d_call: -
j_call: TRBJ2-5
v_call: TRBV27
cdr3_aa: CASSTGLKWETQYF
cdr3_nt: TGTGCCAGCTCTACCGGACTAAAATGGGAGACCCAGTACTTC

clone_size: -
d_call: TRBD1
j_call: TRBJ1-1
v_call: TRBV28
cdr3_aa: CASSVDRETMNTEAFF
cdr3_nt: TGTGCCAGCAGTGTCGACAGGGAAACAATGAACACTGAAGCTTTCTTT

clone_size: -
d_call: TRBD1
j_call: TRBJ1-4
v_call: TRBV6-5
cdr3_aa: CASRLVGGADEKLFF
cdr3_nt: TGTGCCAGCAGATTAGTAGGGGGCGCGGATGAAAAACTGTTTTTT

clone_size: once
d_call: -
j_call: TRBJ2-2
v_call: TRBV5-1
cdr3_aa: CASSSRQGLAGELFF
cdr3_nt: TGCGCCAGCAGCTCCCGACAGGGACTGGCCGGGGAGCTGTTTTTT

clone_size: -
d_call: TRBD1
j_call: TRBJ2-2
v_call: TRBV18
cdr3_aa: CASSPAWQGQGAGELFF
cdr3_nt: TGTGCCAGCTCACCGGCTTGGCAGGGACAGGGAGCCGGGGAGCTGTTTTTT

clone_size: -
d_call: TRBD2
j_call: TRBJ2-7
v_call: TRBV10-2
cdr3_aa: CASTAGGDSYEQYF
cdr3_nt: TGCGCCAGCACCGCCGGGGGGGACTCCTACGAGCAGTACTTC

clone_size: -
d_call: TRBD1
j_call: TRBJ2-7
v_call: TRBV7-2
cdr3_aa: CASSLGHRGSYEQYF
cdr3_nt: TGTGCCAGCAGCTTAGGACACAGGGGCTCCTACGAGCAGTACTTC